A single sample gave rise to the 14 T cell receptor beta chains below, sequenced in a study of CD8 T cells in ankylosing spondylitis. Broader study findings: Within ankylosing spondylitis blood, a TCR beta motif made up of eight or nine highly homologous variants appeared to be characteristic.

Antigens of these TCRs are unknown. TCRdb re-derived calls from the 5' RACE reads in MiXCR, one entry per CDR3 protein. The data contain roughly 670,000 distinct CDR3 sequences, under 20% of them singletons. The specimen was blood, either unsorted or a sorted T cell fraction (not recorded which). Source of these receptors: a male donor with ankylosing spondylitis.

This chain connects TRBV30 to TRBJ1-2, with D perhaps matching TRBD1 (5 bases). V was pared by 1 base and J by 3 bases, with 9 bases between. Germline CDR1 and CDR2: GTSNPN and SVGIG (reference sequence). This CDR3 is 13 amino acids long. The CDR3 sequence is CAWSEGIHYGYTF. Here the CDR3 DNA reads TGTGCCTGGAGTGAGGGGATTCACTATGGCTACACCTTC.

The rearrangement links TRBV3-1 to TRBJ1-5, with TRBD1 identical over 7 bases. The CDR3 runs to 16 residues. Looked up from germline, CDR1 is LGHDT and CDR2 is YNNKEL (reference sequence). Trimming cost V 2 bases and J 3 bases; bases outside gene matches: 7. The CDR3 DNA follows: TGTGCCAGCAGCCAACCTGGGGACAGCGTCAATCAGCCCCAGCATTTT. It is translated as CASSQPGDSVNQPQHF.

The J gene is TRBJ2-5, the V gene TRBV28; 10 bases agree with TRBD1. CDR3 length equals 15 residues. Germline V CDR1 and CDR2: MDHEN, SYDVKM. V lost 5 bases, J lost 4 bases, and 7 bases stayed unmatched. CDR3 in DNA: TGTGCCAGCAGTGTAGGGACAGGGGAAGGAGAGACCCAGTACTTC. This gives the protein CASSVGTGEGETQYF.

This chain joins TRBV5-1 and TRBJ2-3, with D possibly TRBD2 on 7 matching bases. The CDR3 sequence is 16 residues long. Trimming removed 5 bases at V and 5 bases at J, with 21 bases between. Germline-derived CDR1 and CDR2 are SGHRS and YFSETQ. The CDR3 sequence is CASRGHTGGLGDTQYF. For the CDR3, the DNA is TGCGCCAGCAGGGGACATACGGGGGGTCTTGGAGATACGCAGTATTTT.

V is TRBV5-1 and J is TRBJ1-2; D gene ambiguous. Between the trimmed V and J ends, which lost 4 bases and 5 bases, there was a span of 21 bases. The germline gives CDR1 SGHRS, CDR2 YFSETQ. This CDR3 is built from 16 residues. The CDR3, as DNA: TGCGCCAGCAGCCCCGGACGGCCCGCCTGGAGGTATGGCTACACCTTC. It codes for CASSPGRPAWRYGYTF.

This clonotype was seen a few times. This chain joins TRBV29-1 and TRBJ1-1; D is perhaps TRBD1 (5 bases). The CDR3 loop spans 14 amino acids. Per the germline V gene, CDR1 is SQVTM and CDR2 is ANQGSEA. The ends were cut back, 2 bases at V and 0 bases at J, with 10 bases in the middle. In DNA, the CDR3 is TGCAGCGTTGAACTTGGACACCTGAACACTGAAGCTTTCTTT. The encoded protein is CSVELGHLNTEAFF.

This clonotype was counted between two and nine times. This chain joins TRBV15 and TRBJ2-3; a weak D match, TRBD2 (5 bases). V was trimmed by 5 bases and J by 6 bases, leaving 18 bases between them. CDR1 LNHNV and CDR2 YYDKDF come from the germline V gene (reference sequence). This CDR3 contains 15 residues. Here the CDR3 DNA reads TGTGCCACCAGCCCAATTTATGAGGGCCCGGATACGCAGTATTTT. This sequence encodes CATSPIYEGPDTQYF.

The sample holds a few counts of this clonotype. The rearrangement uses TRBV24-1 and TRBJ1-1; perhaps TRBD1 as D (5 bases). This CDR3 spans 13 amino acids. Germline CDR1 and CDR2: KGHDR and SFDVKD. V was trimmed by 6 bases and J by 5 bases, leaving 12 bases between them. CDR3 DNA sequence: TGTGCCACCAGTAGACAGAGTGGGACTGAAGCTTTCTTT. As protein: CATSRQSGTEAFF.

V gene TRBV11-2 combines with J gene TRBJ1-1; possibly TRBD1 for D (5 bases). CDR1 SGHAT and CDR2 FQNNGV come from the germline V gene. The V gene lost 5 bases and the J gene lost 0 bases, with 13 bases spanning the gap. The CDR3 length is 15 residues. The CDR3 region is CASSGVRQMNTEAFF. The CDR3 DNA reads TGTGCCAGCAGCGGGGTACGACAGATGAACACTGAAGCTTTCTTT.

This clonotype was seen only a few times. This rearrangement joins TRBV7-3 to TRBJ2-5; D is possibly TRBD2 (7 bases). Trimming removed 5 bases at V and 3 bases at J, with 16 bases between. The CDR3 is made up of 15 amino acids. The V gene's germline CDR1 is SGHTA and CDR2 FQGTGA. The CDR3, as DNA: TGTGCCAGCAGCAAAGGGGGGGGGCAAAAAGAGACCCAGTACTTC. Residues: CASSKGGGQKETQYF.

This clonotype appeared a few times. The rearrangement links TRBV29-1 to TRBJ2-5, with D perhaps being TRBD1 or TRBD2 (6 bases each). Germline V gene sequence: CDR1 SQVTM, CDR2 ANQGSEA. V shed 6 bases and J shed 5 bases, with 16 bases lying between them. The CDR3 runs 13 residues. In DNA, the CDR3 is TGCAGCGTCCTTGAGGGGGGCGCGGAGACCCAGTACTTC. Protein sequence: CSVLEGGAETQYF.

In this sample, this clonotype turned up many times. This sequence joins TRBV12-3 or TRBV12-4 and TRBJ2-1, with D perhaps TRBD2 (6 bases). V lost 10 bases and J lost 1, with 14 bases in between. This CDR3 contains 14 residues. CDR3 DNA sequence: TGTGCCACCAGCCTGGCGGGGTCCTACAATGAGCAGTTCTTC. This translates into CATSLAGSYNEQFF.

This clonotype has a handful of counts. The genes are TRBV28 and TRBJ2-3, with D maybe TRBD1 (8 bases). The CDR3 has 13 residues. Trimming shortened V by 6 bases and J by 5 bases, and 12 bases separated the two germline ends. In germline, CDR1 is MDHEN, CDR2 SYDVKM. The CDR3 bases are TGTGCCAGCAGCTACAGGGGGGGAGATACGCAGTATTTT. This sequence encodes CASSYRGGDTQYF. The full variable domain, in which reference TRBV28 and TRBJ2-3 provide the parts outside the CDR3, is DVKVTQSSRYLVKRTGEKVFLECVQDMDHENMFWYRQDPGLGLRLIYFSYDVKMKEKGDIPEGYSVSREKKERFSLILESASTNQTSMYLCASSYRGGDTQYFGPGTRLTVL.

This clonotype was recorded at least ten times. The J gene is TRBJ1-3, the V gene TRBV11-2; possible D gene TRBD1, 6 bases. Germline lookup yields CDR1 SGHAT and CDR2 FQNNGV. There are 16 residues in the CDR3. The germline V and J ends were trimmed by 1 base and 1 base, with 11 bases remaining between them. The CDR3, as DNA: TGTGCCAGCAGCTTAGCAACAGGGCTTTCTGGAAACACCATATATTTT. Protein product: CASSLATGLSGNTIYF.